One TCR beta chain is described in this entry. These data belong to a study of shared clonotypes between healthy human individuals. Sequencing was performed with immunoSEQ multiplex PCR; in TCRdb, only in-frame clones are kept and a portion is missing. Among about 980,000 clones listed, 60% to 85% were seen once. CDR3 length: 14 residues. From germline, CDR1 is SGHTA and CDR2 FQGTGA. Unmatched junction bases numbered 7, after V lost 2 bases and J lost 10 bases. V and J are TRBV7-3 and TRBJ2-1, with TRBD2 matching 8 bases. The receptor was isolated from a man younger than 35 in good health. The sample was memory CD4+ T cells sorted from blood. Stated subset: CD45RA-negative fraction. CDR3 in DNA: TGTGCCAGCAGCTTAGCGGGGGGTGCTCAAGAGCAGTTCTTC. Its translation: CASSLAGGAQEQFF.